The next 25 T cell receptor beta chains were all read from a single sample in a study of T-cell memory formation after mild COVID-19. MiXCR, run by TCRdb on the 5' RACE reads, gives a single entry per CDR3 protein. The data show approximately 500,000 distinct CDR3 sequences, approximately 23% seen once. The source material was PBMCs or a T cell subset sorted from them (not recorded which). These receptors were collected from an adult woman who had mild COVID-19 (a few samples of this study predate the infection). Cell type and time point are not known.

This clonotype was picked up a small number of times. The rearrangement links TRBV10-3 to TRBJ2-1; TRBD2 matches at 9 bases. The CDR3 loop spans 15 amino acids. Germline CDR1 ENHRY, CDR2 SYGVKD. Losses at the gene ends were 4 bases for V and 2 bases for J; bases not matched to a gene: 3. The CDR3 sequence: CAISVGGGAYNEQFF. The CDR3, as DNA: TGTGCCATCAGTGTCGGCGGGGGGGCCTACAATGAGCAGTTCTTC.

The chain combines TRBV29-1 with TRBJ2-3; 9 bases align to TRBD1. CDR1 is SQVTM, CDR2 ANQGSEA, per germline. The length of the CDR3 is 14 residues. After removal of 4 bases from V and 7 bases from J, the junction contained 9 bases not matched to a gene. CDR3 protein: CSVGDRAGLHTQYF. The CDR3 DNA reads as TGCAGCGTTGGGGACAGGGCGGGACTTCATACGCAGTATTTT.

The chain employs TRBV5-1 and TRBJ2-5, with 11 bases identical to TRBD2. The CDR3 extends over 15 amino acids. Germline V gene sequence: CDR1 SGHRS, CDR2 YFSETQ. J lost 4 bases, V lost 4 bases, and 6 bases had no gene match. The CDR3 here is CASSGLGLAVETQYF. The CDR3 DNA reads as TGCGCCAGCAGCGGACTGGGACTAGCGGTAGAGACCCAGTACTTC.

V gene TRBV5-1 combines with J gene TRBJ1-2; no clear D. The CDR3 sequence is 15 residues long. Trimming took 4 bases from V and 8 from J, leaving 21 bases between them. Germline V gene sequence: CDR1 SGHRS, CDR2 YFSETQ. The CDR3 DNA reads TGCGCCAGCAGCACCCGGGAGAACGGTTGGGAAGGCTACACCTTC. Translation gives CASSTRENGWEGYTF.

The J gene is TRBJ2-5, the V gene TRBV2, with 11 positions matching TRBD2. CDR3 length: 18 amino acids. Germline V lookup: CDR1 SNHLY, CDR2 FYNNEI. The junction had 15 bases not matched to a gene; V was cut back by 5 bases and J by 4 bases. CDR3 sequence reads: CASSFLVSGLAGGETQYF. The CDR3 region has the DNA TGTGCCAGCAGTTTTCTCGTCTCCGGGCTAGCGGGAGGAGAGACCCAGTACTTC. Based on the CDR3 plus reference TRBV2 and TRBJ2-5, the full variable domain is EPEVTQTPSHQVTQMGQEVILRCVPISNHLYFYWYRQILGQKVEFLVSFYNNEISEKSEIFDDQFSVERPDGSNFTLKIRSTKLEDSAMYFCASSFLVSGLAGGETQYFGPGTRLLVL.

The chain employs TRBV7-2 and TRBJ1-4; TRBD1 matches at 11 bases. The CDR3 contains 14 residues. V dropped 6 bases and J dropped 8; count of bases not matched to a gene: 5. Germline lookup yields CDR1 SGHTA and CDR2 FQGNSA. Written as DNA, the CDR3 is TGTGCCAGCAGTCGGGACAGGGGGGACGAAAAACTGTTTTTT. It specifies CASSRDRGDEKLFF.

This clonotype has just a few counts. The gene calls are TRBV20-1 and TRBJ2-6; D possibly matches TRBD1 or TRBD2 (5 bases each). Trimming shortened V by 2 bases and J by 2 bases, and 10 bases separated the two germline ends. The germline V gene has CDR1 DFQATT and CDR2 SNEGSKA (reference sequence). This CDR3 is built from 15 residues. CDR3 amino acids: CSARLMGAGANVLTF. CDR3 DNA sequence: TGCAGTGCTAGACTAATGGGGGCTGGGGCCAACGTCCTGACTTTC.

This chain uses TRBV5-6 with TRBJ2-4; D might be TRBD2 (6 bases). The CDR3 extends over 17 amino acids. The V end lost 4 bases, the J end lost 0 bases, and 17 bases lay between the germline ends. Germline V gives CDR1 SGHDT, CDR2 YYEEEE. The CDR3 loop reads CASSKQLSGVAKNIQYF. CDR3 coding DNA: TGTGCCAGCAGCAAACAACTTAGCGGCGTAGCCAAAAACATTCAGTACTTC. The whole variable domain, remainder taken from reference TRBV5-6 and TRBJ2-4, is DAGVTQSPTHLIKTRGQQVTLRCSPKSGHDTVSWYQQALGQGPQFIFQYYEEEERQRGNFPDRFSGHQFPNYSSELNVNALLLGDSALYLCASSKQLSGVAKNIQYFGAGTRLSVL.

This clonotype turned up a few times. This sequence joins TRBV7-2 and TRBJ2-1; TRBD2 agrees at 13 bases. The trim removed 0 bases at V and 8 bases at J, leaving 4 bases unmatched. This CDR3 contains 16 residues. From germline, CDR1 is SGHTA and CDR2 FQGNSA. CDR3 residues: CASSLATSGGAHEQFF. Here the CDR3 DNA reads TGTGCCAGCAGCTTAGCAACTAGCGGGGGGGCTCATGAGCAGTTCTTC.

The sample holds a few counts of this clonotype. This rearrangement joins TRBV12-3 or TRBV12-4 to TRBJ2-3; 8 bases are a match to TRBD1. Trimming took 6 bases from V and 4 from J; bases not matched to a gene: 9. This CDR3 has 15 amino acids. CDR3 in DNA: TGTGCCAGCAGCCCGCGGACAGGGATATCAGATACGCAGTATTTT. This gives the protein CASSPRTGISDTQYF.

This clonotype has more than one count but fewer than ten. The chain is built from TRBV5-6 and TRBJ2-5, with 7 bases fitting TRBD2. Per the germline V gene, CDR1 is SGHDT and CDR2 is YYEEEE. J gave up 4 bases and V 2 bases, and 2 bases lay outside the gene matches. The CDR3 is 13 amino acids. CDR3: CASSFVAGETQYF. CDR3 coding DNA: TGTGCCAGCAGCTTTGTAGCGGGAGAGACCCAGTACTTC.

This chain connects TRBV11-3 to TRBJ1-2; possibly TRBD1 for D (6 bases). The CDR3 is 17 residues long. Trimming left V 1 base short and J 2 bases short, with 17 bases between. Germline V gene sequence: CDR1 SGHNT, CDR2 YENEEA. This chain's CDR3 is CASSLGSRTVANYGYTF. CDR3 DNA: TGTGCCAGCAGCTTAGGGTCCCGGACAGTCGCGAACTATGGCTACACCTTC.

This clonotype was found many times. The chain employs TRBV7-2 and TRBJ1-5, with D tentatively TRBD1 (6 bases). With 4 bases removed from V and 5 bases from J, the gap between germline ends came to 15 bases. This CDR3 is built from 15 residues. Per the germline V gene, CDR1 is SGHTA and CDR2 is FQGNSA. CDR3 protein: CASSSLRTADQPQHF. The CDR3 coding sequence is TGTGCCAGCAGCTCTCTCAGGACAGCCGATCAGCCCCAGCATTTT.

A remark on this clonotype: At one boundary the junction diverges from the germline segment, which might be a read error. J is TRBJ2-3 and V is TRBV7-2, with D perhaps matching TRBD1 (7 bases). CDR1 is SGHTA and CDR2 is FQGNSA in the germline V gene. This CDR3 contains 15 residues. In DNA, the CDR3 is TGTGCCAGCAGCCTAGCGACAGGGCGCACAGATACGCAGTATTTT. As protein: CASSLATGRTDTQYF. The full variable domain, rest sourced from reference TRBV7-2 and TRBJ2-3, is GAGVSQSPSNKVTEKGKDVELRCDPISGHTALYWYRQSLGQGLEFLIYFQGNSAPDKSGLPSDRFSAERTGGSVSTLTIQRTQQEDSAVYLCASSLATGRTDTQYFGPGTRLTVL.

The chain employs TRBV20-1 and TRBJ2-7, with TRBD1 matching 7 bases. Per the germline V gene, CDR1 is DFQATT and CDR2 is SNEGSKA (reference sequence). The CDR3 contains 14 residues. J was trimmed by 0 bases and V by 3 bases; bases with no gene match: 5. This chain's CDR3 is CSAREDRFSYEQYF. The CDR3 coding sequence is TGCAGTGCTAGGGAGGACAGGTTCTCCTACGAGCAGTACTTC.

CDR3 loop: CASRRYSAYEQYF. The CDR3 DNA sequence: TGTGCCAGCAGAAGATACAGTGCCTACGAGCAGTACTTC. This chain connects TRBV6-6 to TRBJ2-7; D gene uncertain. CDR1 MNHNY and CDR2 SVGAGI come from the germline V gene (reference sequence). This CDR3 has 13 residues. V lost 6 bases and J lost 2, with 11 bases in between.

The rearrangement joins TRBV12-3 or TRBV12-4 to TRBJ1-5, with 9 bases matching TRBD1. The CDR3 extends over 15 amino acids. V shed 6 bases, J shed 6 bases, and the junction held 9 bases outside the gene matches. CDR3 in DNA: TGTGCCAGCAGCCTGGACAGGGGTCGTGTTCAGCCCCAGCATTTT. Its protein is CASSLDRGRVQPQHF.

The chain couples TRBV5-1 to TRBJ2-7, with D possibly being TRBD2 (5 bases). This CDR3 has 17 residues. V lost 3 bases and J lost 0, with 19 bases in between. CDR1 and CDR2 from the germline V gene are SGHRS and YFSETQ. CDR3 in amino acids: CASSSGLRITSSYEQYF. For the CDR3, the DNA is TGCGCCAGCAGCTCCGGACTCCGTATCACTAGCTCCTACGAGCAGTACTTC. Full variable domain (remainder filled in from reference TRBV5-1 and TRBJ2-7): KAGVTQTPRYLIKTRGQQVTLSCSPISGHRSVSWYQQTPGQGLQFLFEYFSETQRNKGNFPGRFSGRQFSNSRSEMNVSTLELGDSALYLCASSSGLRITSSYEQYFGPGTRLTVT.

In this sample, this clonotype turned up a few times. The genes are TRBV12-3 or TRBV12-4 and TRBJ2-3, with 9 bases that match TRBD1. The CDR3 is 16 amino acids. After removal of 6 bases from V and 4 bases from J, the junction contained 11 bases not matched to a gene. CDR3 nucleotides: TGTGCCAGCAGCGGGTCTGAGGACAGGGGTTCAGATACGCAGTATTTT. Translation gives CASSGSEDRGSDTQYF.

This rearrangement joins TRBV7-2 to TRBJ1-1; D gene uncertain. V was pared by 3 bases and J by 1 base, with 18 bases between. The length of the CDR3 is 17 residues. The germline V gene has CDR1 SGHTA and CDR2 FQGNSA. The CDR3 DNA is TGTGCCAGCAGCTTCCTTCCCCCCACAGCTCGGAACACTGAAGCTTTCTTT. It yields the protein CASSFLPPTARNTEAFF.

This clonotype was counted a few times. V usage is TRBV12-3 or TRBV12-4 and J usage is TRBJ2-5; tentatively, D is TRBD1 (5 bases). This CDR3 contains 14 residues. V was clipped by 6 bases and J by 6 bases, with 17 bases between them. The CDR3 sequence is CASSVTGSGKTQYF. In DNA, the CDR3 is TGTGCCAGCAGCGTTACAGGTTCAGGGAAGACCCAGTACTTC.

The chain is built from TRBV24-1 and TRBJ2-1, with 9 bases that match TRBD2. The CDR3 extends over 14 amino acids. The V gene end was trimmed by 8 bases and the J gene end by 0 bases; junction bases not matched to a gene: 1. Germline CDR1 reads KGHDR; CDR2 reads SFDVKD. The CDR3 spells CATNSGSSYNEQFF. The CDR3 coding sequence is TGTGCCACCAATAGCGGGAGCTCCTACAATGAGCAGTTCTTC.

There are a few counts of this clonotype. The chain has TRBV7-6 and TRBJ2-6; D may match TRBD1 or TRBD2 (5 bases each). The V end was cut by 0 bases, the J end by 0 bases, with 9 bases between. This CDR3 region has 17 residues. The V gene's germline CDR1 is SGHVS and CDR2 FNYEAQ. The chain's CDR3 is CASSLARGGSGANVLTF. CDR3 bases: TGTGCCAGCAGCTTAGCGCGTGGGGGCTCTGGGGCCAACGTCCTGACTTTC.

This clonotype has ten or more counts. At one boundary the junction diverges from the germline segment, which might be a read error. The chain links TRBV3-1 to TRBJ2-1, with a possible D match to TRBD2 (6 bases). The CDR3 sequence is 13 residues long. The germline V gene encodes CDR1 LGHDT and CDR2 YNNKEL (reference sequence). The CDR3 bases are TGTGCCAGCAGCCAACCAAACCCGGCGGGACTGTACTTC. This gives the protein CASSQPNPAGLYF.

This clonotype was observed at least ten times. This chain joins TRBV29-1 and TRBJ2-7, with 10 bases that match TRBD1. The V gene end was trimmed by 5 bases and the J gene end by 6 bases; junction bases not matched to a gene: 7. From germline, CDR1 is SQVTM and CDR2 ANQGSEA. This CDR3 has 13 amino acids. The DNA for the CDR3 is TGCAGCGTTCCGGGACAGGGGAATTTCGAGCAGTACTTC. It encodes CSVPGQGNFEQYF.